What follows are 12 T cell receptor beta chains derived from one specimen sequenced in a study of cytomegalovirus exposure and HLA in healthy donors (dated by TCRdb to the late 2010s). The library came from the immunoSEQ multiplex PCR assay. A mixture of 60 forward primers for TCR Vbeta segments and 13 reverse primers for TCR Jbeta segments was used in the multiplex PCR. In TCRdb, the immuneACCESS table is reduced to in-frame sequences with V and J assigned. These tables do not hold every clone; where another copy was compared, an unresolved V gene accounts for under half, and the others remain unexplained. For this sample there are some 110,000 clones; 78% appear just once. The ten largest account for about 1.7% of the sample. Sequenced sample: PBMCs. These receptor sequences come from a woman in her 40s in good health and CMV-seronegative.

The CDR3 DNA sequence: TGTGCCACCATGTCCCTAGCGTCCCTTCGGAATCAGCAGTTCTTC. Its translation: CATMSLASLRNQQFF. The chain is built from TRBV28 and TRBJ2-1, with D perhaps TRBD2 (6 bases). The germline CDR1 and CDR2 sequences are MDHEN and SYDVKM. V dropped 10 bases and J dropped 11 bases, with 27 bases sitting between them. This CDR3 region has 15 residues.

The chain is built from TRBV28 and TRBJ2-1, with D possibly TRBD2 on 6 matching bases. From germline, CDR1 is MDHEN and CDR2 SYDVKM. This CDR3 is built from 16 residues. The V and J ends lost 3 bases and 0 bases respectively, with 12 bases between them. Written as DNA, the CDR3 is TGTGCCAGCAGTTTGGCGGGAACGAGCTCCTACAATGAGCAGTTCTTC. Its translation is CASSLAGTSSYNEQFF.

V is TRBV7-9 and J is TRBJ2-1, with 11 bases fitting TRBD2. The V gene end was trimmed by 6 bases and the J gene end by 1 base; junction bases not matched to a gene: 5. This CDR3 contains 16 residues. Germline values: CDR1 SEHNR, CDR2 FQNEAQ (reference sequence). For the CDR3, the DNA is TGTGCCAGCAGTCCGACTAGCGGGGTATCCTACAATGAGCAGTTCTTC. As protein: CASSPTSGVSYNEQFF.

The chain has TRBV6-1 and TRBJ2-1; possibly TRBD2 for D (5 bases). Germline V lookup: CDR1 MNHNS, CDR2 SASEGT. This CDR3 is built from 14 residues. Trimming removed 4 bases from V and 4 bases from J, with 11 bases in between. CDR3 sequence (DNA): TGTGCCAGCAGTGGTAGTCGGGGTTACAATGAGCAGTTCTTC. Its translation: CASSGSRGYNEQFF.

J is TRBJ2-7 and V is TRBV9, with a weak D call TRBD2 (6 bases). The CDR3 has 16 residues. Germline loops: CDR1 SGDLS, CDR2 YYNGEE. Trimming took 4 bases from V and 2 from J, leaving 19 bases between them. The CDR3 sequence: CASSPSLTRGAYEQYF. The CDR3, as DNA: TGTGCCAGCAGCCCCAGTTTGACTAGAGGGGCCTACGAGCAGTACTTC.

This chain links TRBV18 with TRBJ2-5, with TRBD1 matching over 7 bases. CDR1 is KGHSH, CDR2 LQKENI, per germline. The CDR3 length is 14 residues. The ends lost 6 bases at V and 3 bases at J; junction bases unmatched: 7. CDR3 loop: CASSIRDSEETQYF. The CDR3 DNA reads TGTGCCAGCTCCATCCGGGACAGTGAAGAGACCCAGTACTTC.

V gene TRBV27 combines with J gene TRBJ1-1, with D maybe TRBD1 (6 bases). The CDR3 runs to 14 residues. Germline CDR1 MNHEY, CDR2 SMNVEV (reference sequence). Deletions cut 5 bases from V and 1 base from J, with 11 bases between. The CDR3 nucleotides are TGTGCCAGCAGTGCCGAGACAGGGAACACTGAAGCTTTCTTT. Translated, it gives CASSAETGNTEAFF.

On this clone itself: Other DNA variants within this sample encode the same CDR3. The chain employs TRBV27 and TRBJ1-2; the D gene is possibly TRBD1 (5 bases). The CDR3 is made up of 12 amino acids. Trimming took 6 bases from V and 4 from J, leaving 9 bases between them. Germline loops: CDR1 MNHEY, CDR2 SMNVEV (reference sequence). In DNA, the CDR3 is TGTGCCAGCAGCCAGCAGGGCTATGGCTACACCTTC. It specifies CASSQQGYGYTF.

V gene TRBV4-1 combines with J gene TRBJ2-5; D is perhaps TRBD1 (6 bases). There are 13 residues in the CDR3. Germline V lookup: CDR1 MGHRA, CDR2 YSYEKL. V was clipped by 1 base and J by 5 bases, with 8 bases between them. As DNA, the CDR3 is TGCGCCAGCAGCCAAGGGCAGGGGGAGACCCAGTACTTC. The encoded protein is CASSQGQGETQYF.

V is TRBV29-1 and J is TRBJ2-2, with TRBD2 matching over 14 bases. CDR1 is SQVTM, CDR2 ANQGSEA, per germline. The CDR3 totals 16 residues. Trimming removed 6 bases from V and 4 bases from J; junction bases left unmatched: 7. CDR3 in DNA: TGCAGCGTAAAGGGACTAGCGGGAGTCCCCACCGGGGAGCTGTTTTTT. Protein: CSVKGLAGVPTGELFF.

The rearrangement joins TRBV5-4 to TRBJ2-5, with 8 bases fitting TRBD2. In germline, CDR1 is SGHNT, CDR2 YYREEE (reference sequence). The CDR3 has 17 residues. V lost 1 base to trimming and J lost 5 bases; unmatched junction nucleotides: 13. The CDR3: CASSLKGWREVGETQYF. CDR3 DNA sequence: TGTGCCAGCAGCTTGAAAGGATGGCGGGAGGTGGGCGAGACCCAGTACTTC.

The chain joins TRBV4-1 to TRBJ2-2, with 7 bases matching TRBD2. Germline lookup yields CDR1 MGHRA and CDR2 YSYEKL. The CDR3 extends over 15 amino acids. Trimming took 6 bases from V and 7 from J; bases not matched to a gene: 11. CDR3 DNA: TGCGCCAGCAGAGACACACTAGCGATCGGCGGGGAGCTGTTTTTT. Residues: CASRDTLAIGGELFF.